Listed here are 22 T cell receptor beta chains from one sample, sequenced in a study of shared clonotypes between healthy human individuals. Profiling relied on immunoSEQ multiplex PCR, and the TCRdb table lists in-frame clones only, not all of them. The profile covers 2 million to 2.5 million clones, with about 92% appearing a single time and about 0.41% taken by the ten largest. The sequenced sample was naive CD4+ T cells from PBMCs. The subset is: CD45RA+ positively selected. All receptors come from a man aged 18 to 29 in good health. Some clones in this sample may be carry-over from other donors' samples.

This clone was seen just once. The rearrangement joins TRBV11-2 to TRBJ1-6, with 8 bases identical to TRBD1. J was trimmed by 10 bases and V by 5 bases; bases with no gene match: 13. The CDR3 has 16 residues. The germline V gene has CDR1 SGHAT and CDR2 FQNNGV. CDR3 residues: CASSLSLGQGTSPLHF. DNA for the CDR3: TGTGCCAGCAGCCTTAGTTTAGGACAGGGAACCTCACCCCTCCACTTT.

This chain links TRBV7-3 with TRBJ2-7; 8 bases align to TRBD2. J lost 6 bases, V lost 4 bases, and 11 bases had no gene match. This CDR3 spans 15 amino acids. In germline, CDR1 is SGHTA, CDR2 FQGTGA. Written as DNA, the CDR3 is TGTGCCAGCAGCTCTCAGCCAGCGGGAGCGCCCGAGCAGTACTTC. Translation gives CASSSQPAGAPEQYF.

The V call is TRBV6-4, the J call TRBJ2-1; a weak D match, TRBD2 (7 bases). This CDR3 has 11 amino acids. The germline V gene encodes CDR1 MRHNA and CDR2 SNTAGT. The ends were cut back, 3 bases at V and 15 bases at J, with 12 bases in the middle. This CDR3 is CASSEGGRRFF. CDR3 nucleotides: TGTGCCAGCAGTGAGGGGGGGCGGAGGTTCTTC.

The rearrangement links TRBV7-9 to TRBJ2-5; D is uncertain. The V gene's germline CDR1 is SEHNR and CDR2 FQNEAQ (reference sequence). Trimming left V 3 bases short and J 2 bases short, with 10 bases between. This CDR3 is 14 amino acids long. The chain's CDR3 is CASSLGRIQETQYF. DNA for the CDR3: TGTGCCAGCAGCTTGGGTCGGATTCAAGAGACCCAGTACTTC. The variable domain in full, with the rest retrieved from reference TRBV7-9 and TRBJ2-5, is DTGVSQNPRHKITKRGQNVTFRCDPISEHNRLYWYRQTLGQGPEFLTYFQNEAQLEKSRLLSDRFSAERPKGSFSTLEIQRTEQGDSAMYLCASSLGRIQETQYFGPGTRLLVL.

The chain has TRBV21-1 and TRBJ2-1; the D segment call TRBD2 is taken from the table without a DNA check. TRBV21-1 is recorded as a pseudogene. The CDR3 is 14 residues long. The CDR3 here is CAGAALAGYNEQFF. The CDR3 bases are TGTGCCGGGGCGGCGCTAGCGGGGTACAATGAGCAGTTCTTC.

The chain links TRBV4-1 to TRBJ2-3; D unresolved. CDR1 and CDR2 from the germline V gene are MGHRA and YSYEKL. V was shortened by 1 base and J by 0 bases, with 11 bases between the two germline ends. The CDR3 consists of 16 residues. The CDR3 region has the DNA TGCGCCAGCAGCCAAGTCGTGGCAGTGAGCACAGATACGCAGTATTTT. Translated, it gives CASSQVVAVSTDTQYF.

As concerns this clone: Other DNA sequences from this sample encode an identical CDR3 as well. V is TRBV28 and J is TRBJ1-2; no definite D call. Germline-derived CDR1 and CDR2 are MDHEN and SYDVKM. The CDR3 spans 12 residues. V was cut by 5 bases and J by 0 bases, with 4 bases left in between. The CDR3 here is CASSTTNYGYTF. The CDR3 region has the DNA TGTGCCAGCAGTACGACTAACTATGGCTACACCTTC.

The chain uses TRBV29-1 and TRBJ1-1; TRBD1 is a possible D gene (6 bases). The V and J ends lost 6 bases and 0 bases respectively, with 14 bases between them. The CDR3 covers 14 residues. The germline CDR1 and CDR2 sequences are SQVTM and ANQGSEA. DNA of the CDR3: TGCAGCGTGCGGACAGCCTATATGAACACTGAAGCTTTCTTT. Its translation is CSVRTAYMNTEAFF.

As concerns this clone: The sample contains more than one DNA sequence encoding this CDR3. This chain links TRBV5-6 with TRBJ1-2, with 7 bases that match TRBD1. V gave up 2 bases and J gave up 3 bases; unmatched junction bases: 4. CDR1 is SGHDT and CDR2 is YYEEEE in the germline V gene. The CDR3 totals 14 residues. CDR3 DNA sequence: TGTGCCAGCAGCTTAAGGGGGACAGACTATGGCTACACCTTC. Its protein is CASSLRGTDYGYTF.

Notes on this clone: The same CDR3 arises from other DNA sequences in this sample as well. This chain uses TRBV19 with TRBJ1-1; no definite D call. Germline values: CDR1 LNHDA, CDR2 SQIVND (reference sequence). The CDR3 spans 11 residues. Trimming left V 5 bases short and J 7 bases short, with 8 bases between. The CDR3 coding sequence is TGTGCCAGTAGTGTCCGGGGTGAAGCTTTCTTT. Amino acid sequence: CASSVRGEAFF.

This chain joins TRBV6-1 and TRBJ1-5; D gene uncertain. Germline-derived CDR1 and CDR2 are MNHNS and SASEGT. The CDR3 runs to 15 residues. V lost 6 bases and J 7 bases, leaving 19 bases between the germline ends. Here the CDR3 DNA reads TGTGCCAGCAGCCAGTCAAGTTTTTTAAGACAGCCCCAGCATTTT. Residues: CASSQSSFLRQPQHF.

The V and J genes are TRBV5-1 and TRBJ2-1, with 10 bases lining up with TRBD1. V lost 4 bases to trimming and J lost 7 bases; unmatched junction nucleotides: 8. This CDR3 contains 15 residues. Germline V gives CDR1 SGHRS, CDR2 YFSETQ. The CDR3 sequence is CASSRQGAVGNEQFF. CDR3 nucleotides: TGCGCCAGCAGCCGACAGGGGGCCGTTGGGAATGAGCAGTTCTTC.

Only one count was recorded for this clone. The V call is TRBV11-3, the J call TRBJ1-3, with D unclear. This CDR3 comprises 15 residues. Germline V lookup: CDR1 SGHNT, CDR2 YENEEA. Trimming removed 5 bases at V and 1 base at J, with 12 bases between. CDR3 sequence reads: CASSIGGLSGNTIYF. CDR3 coding DNA: TGTGCCAGCAGCATCGGAGGACTGTCTGGAAACACCATATATTTT.

The chain recombines TRBV19 with TRBJ1-1, with D possibly matching TRBD1 (5 bases). CDR1 is LNHDA, CDR2 SQIVND, per germline (reference sequence). The CDR3 consists of 15 residues. The V end lost 7 bases, the J end lost 0 bases, and 15 bases lay between the germline ends. CDR3 sequence (DNA): TGTGCCAGTATAAAGGGTTGGGGGATGAACACTGAAGCTTTCTTT. It codes for CASIKGWGMNTEAFF. The entire variable domain, with the rest obtained from reference TRBV19 and TRBJ1-1, is as follows: DGGITQSPKYLFRKEGQNVTLSCEQNLNHDAMYWYRQDPGQGLRLIYYSQIVNDFQKGDIAEGYSVSREKKESFPLTVTSAQKNPTAFYLCASIKGWGMNTEAFFGQGTRLTVV.

This chain uses TRBV6-5 with TRBJ2-2; TRBD1 might be the D (6 bases). The V gene's germline CDR1 is MNHEY and CDR2 SVGAGI. This CDR3 region has 15 residues. Deletions cut 10 bases from V and 2 bases from J, with 17 bases between. The CDR3 region has the DNA TGTGCCATCGGGGCCAGGGGTCATAACACCGGGGAGCTGTTTTTT. Translated: CAIGARGHNTGELFF.

V is TRBV6-5 and J is TRBJ1-4; TRBD1 aligns across 7 bases. After removal of 2 bases from V and 7 bases from J, the junction contained 7 bases not matched to a gene. The CDR3 has 15 residues. Germline V lookup: CDR1 MNHEY, CDR2 SVGAGI. This chain's CDR3 is CASSYTRQGGEKLFF. CDR3 in DNA: TGTGCCAGCAGTTACACCCGACAGGGAGGTGAAAAACTGTTTTTT.

The CDR3 region is CASSLSRVGLAGQKETQYF. For the CDR3, the DNA is TGCGCCAGCAGCTTGTCCAGGGTCGGGCTAGCGGGACAAAAAGAGACCCAGTACTTC. The chain links TRBV5-1 to TRBJ2-5; 9 nucleotides match TRBD2. Trimming cost V 1 base and J 3 bases; bases outside gene matches: 16. Per germline, CDR1 SGHRS and CDR2 YFSETQ. The CDR3 is 19 amino acids.

The chain employs TRBV7-2 and TRBJ1-4; D is uncertain. Germline V lookup: CDR1 SGHTA, CDR2 FQGNSA. The CDR3 extends over 12 amino acids. V lost 7 bases, J lost 4 bases, and 7 bases lay in between. CDR3 sequence: CASTDSNEKLFF. CDR3 DNA: TGTGCCAGCACAGATAGTAATGAAAAACTGTTTTTT.

The chain recombines TRBV19 with TRBJ2-6; no reliable D call. Germline assignment: CDR1 LNHDA and CDR2 SQIVND (reference sequence). CDR3 length: 13 amino acids. V was clipped by 8 bases and J by 0 bases, with 5 bases between them. The CDR3 is CASVSSGANVLTF. In DNA, the CDR3 is TGTGCCAGTGTCAGCTCTGGGGCCAACGTCCTGACTTTC. The complete variable domain, with remaining parts taken from reference TRBV19 and TRBJ2-6, reads DGGITQSPKYLFRKEGQNVTLSCEQNLNHDAMYWYRQDPGQGLRLIYYSQIVNDFQKGDIAEGYSVSREKKESFPLTVTSAQKNPTAFYLCASVSSGANVLTFGAGSRLTVL.

This clone was found a few times. The sample has other DNA sequences that encode this CDR3 too. The rearrangement joins TRBV6-1 to TRBJ1-1, with 9 bases that match TRBD1. The CDR3 contains 14 residues. Germline V gives CDR1 MNHNS, CDR2 SASEGT. Trimming took 4 bases from V and 4 from J; bases not matched to a gene: 4. CDR3 nucleotide sequence: TGTGCCAGCAGTGGACAGGGGGTGGGCACTGAAGCTTTCTTT. Translating gives CASSGQGVGTEAFF.

The chain joins TRBV5-1 to TRBJ2-7; TRBD1 or TRBD2 may be the D gene (7 bases each). Germline V lookup: CDR1 SGHRS, CDR2 YFSETQ. The germline V and J ends were trimmed by 6 bases and 4 bases, with 17 bases remaining between them. The CDR3 length is 14 residues. CDR3 nucleotide sequence: TGCGCCAGCAAGGGGGCGGGAGTTTCGTACGAGCAGTACTTC. This codes for CASKGAGVSYEQYF.

The rearrangement joins TRBV9 to TRBJ2-3; 9 bases match TRBD2. The CDR3 length is 16 residues. V dropped 6 bases and J dropped 6; count of bases not matched to a gene: 14. In germline, CDR1 is SGDLS, CDR2 YYNGEE. In nucleotides, the CDR3 is TGTGCCAGCACCACGAGGAGCGGGAGCGGGGGGGATACGCAGTATTTT. Translating gives CASTTRSGSGGDTQYF.